A single sample is the source of the 26 T cell receptor beta chains below, sequenced in a study of blood T cell repertoires in COVID-19. Clones were read by immunoSEQ multiplex PCR, and TCRdb kept only the in-frame ones, dropping some. The sample has hundreds of thousands of clones; 75% to 90% are singletons. The specimen was peripheral blood. The receptor set was obtained from a woman younger than 45 with active or convalescent COVID-19.

The chain couples TRBV5-4 to TRBJ2-2; D not certain. Germline CDR1 is SGHNT and CDR2 is YYREEE (reference sequence). This CDR3 has 12 residues. Trimming stripped 6 bases from V and 3 bases from J, with 6 bases between. As DNA, the CDR3 is TGTGCCAGCAAGGAGTACACCGGGGAGCTGTTTTTT. It codes for CASKEYTGELFF.

The V call is TRBV23-1, the J call TRBJ2-7; 8 positions match TRBD1. TRBV23-1 is designated an ORF whose function remains uncertain. CDR3 length: 15 residues. After removal of 3 bases from V and 0 bases from J, the junction contained 4 bases not matched to a gene. The CDR3 sequence: CASSHRTGSSYEQYF. The CDR3 coding sequence is TGCGCCAGCAGTCACAGGACAGGGAGCTCCTACGAGCAGTACTTC.

Regarding this clone: Given a much more abundant clone one base away, this may be a read error. Other DNA sequences in this sample translate to the same CDR3. The chain links TRBV6-5 to TRBJ1-1; 11 nucleotides align to TRBD1. CDR3 length equals 14 residues. CDR1 MNHEY and CDR2 SVGAGI come from the germline V gene. The J segment lost 4 bases and the V segment lost 5 bases, leaving 3 bases of the junction unmatched. The chain's CDR3 is CASSTGTGGTEAFF. The CDR3, as DNA: TGTGCCAGCAGTACCGGGACAGGGGGCACTGAAGCTTTCTTT.

The CDR3 bases are TGCGCCAGCAGCTTGGGTGACAGGGATAACACTGAAGCTTTCTTT. Protein sequence: CASSLGDRDNTEAFF. The chain has TRBV5-1 and TRBJ1-1, with 7 bases lining up with TRBD1. Germline loops: CDR1 SGHRS, CDR2 YFSETQ. The CDR3 has 15 amino acids. J gave up 2 bases and V 0 bases, and 4 bases lay outside the gene matches.

This chain uses TRBV6-5 with TRBJ1-2; TRBD1 is a possible D gene (6 bases). The CDR3 has 15 residues. Trimming stripped 6 bases from V and 7 bases from J, with 21 bases between. Germline-derived CDR1 and CDR2 are MNHEY and SVGAGI. The DNA of the CDR3 is TGTGCCAGCAGCCTACGCCCCACAGGGACGGGTGGCTACACCTTC. Translation gives CASSLRPTGTGGYTF.

The rearrangement links TRBV14 to TRBJ2-5; weak D call: TRBD1 (6 bases). Between the trimmed V and J ends, which lost 0 bases and 5 bases, there was a span of 13 bases. Germline loops: CDR1 SGHDN, CDR2 FVKESK. The CDR3 has 15 residues. The CDR3 spells CASSQDSGTWETQYF. The DNA for the CDR3 is TGTGCCAGCAGCCAAGATTCGGGGACATGGGAGACCCAGTACTTC.

The rearrangement joins TRBV5-1 to TRBJ2-1, with 10 bases aligning to TRBD1. The CDR3 runs to 15 residues. With 3 bases clipped from V and 4 bases from J, the junction kept 4 bases outside the gene matches. From germline, CDR1 is SGHRS and CDR2 YFSETQ. The chain's CDR3 is CASSSGGQGYNEQFF. The CDR3 bases are TGCGCCAGCAGCTCTGGGGGACAGGGGTACAATGAGCAGTTCTTC.

The V gene is TRBV12-5, the J gene TRBJ1-2; 8 bases fit TRBD1. The junction had 13 bases not matched to a gene; V was cut back by 5 bases and J by 5 bases. CDR1 and CDR2 (germline): LGHNT, FRNRAP. The CDR3 extends over 16 amino acids. CDR3 in amino acids: CASGPSELDREYGYTF. The CDR3, as DNA: TGTGCTAGTGGTCCCTCTGAATTGGACAGGGAGTATGGCTACACCTTC.

This rearrangement joins TRBV5-4 to TRBJ1-2; maybe TRBD1 (5 bases). Germline V gives CDR1 SGHNT, CDR2 YYREEE (reference sequence). The CDR3 covers 14 residues. V shed 4 bases and J shed 4 bases, with 14 bases lying between them. The CDR3 coding sequence is TGTGCCAGCAGCACGCAGGGCCTGATCTATGGCTACACCTTC. As protein: CASSTQGLIYGYTF. The variable domain in full, completed from reference TRBV5-4 and TRBJ1-2, reads ETGVTQSPTHLIKTRGQQVTLRCSSQSGHNTVSWYQQALGQGPQFIFQYYREEENGRGNFPPRFSGLQFPNYSSELNVNALELDDSALYLCASSTQGLIYGYTFGSGTRLTVV.

The chain employs TRBV7-9 and TRBJ2-7; TRBD1 might be the D (6 bases). With 7 bases removed from V and 2 bases from J, the gap between germline ends came to 15 bases. Germline V gives CDR1 SEHNR, CDR2 FQNEAQ (reference sequence). This CDR3 contains 14 residues. The chain's CDR3 is CASTQPGQAYEQYF. CDR3 in DNA: TGTGCCAGCACCCAACCGGGACAAGCCTACGAGCAGTACTTC.

V is TRBV3-1 (or the pseudogene TRBV3-2) and J is TRBJ1-5; D uncertain. This CDR3 region has 13 residues. The ends were cut back, 0 bases at V and 4 bases at J, with 4 bases in the middle. The germline gives CDR1 LGHDT, CDR2 YNNKEL (reference sequence). The CDR3 region is CASSQDTNQPQHF. CDR3 DNA: TGTGCCAGCAGCCAAGACACAAATCAGCCCCAGCATTTT.

The V call is TRBV4-2, the J call TRBJ1-2, with TRBD1 identical over 9 bases. The CDR3 spans 17 residues. Germline V lookup: CDR1 LGHNA, CDR2 YNFKEQ. Losses at the gene ends were 4 bases for V and 5 bases for J; bases not matched to a gene: 14. The CDR3 DNA sequence: TGTGCCAGCAGCCCACCCCCCACTTGGGACAGGGATTATGGCTACACCTTC. Translation: CASSPPPTWDRDYGYTF.

This chain connects TRBV10-1 to TRBJ1-1; a possible D gene is TRBD1 (6 bases). Germline CDR1 reads WNHNN; CDR2 reads SYGVQD (reference sequence). The CDR3 spans 13 residues. Trimming removed 6 bases at V and 1 base at J, with 9 bases between. The CDR3 DNA follows: TGCGCCAGCAGCTGGGGACAGAACACTGAAGCTTTCTTT. Protein sequence: CASSWGQNTEAFF.

V usage is TRBV27 and J usage is TRBJ1-1; D gene uncertain. The V gene lost 2 bases and the J gene lost 3 bases, with 10 bases spanning the gap. CDR3 length equals 14 residues. Germline CDR1 is MNHEY and CDR2 is SMNVEV (reference sequence). CDR3 in DNA: TGTGCCAGCAGTTTAGGGGAGGCGGACACTGAAGCTTTCTTT. It encodes CASSLGEADTEAFF.

The chain employs TRBV27 and TRBJ1-2; 9 bases agree with TRBD1. The CDR3 spans 11 residues. Germline assignment: CDR1 MNHEY and CDR2 SMNVEV (reference sequence). DNA of the CDR3: TGTGCTGCCGGGACAGGGTATGGCTACACCTTC. Amino acid sequence: CAAGTGYGYTF.

The chain links TRBV19 to TRBJ1-2; D is unclear. This CDR3 is 15 amino acids long. CDR1 and CDR2 (germline): LNHDA, SQIVND (reference sequence). V lost 3 bases and J 2 bases, leaving 13 bases between the germline ends. CDR3 loop: CASSITKATNYGYTF. The CDR3 region has the DNA TGTGCCAGTAGTATCACTAAGGCCACAAACTATGGCTACACCTTC.

V usage is TRBV3-1 (or the pseudogene TRBV3-2) and J usage is TRBJ1-2; D might be TRBD1 (5 bases). The germline V gene has CDR1 LGHDT and CDR2 YNNKEL (reference sequence). The CDR3 covers 14 residues. V was trimmed by 1 base and J by 13 bases, leaving 19 bases between them. Written as DNA, the CDR3 is TGTGCCAGCAGCCAAGTTTCTAGGGCAGGGCGACGCACCTTC. Translating gives CASSQVSRAGRRTF.

The V gene is TRBV6-1, the J gene TRBJ2-2; TRBD1 might be the D (7 bases). The V and J ends lost 1 base and 3 bases respectively, with 15 bases between them. This CDR3 contains 17 residues. Germline V CDR1 and CDR2: MNHNS, SASEGT. The DNA of the CDR3 is TGTGCCAGCAGTGAAGAAGTAGGCAGGGGGGACACCGGGGAGCTGTTTTTT. Its protein is CASSEEVGRGDTGELFF.

Comments on this clone: Other DNA sequences within the sample encode an identical CDR3. V gene TRBV5-1 combines with J gene TRBJ2-2; no reliable D call. V lost 4 bases and J lost 2, with 3 bases in between. Per germline, CDR1 SGHRS and CDR2 YFSETQ. This CDR3 comprises 12 residues. Written as DNA, the CDR3 is TGCGCCAGCAGCCTCAACACCGGGGAGCTGTTTTTT. This gives the protein CASSLNTGELFF. Drawing the rest from reference TRBV5-1 and TRBJ2-2, the complete variable domain is KAGVTQTPRYLIKTRGQQVTLSCSPISGHRSVSWYQQTPGQGLQFLFEYFSETQRNKGNFPGRFSGRQFSNSRSEMNVSTLELGDSALYLCASSLNTGELFFGEGSRLTVL.

V gene TRBV18 combines with J gene TRBJ1-2, with TRBD1 identical over 7 bases. With 2 bases clipped from V and 4 bases from J, the junction kept 4 bases outside the gene matches. Germline CDR1 is KGHSH and CDR2 is LQKENI. CDR3 size: 14 residues. CDR3: CASSPGGQLYGYTF. The CDR3, as DNA: TGTGCCAGCTCACCAGGGGGACAGCTCTATGGCTACACCTTC.

The J gene is TRBJ1-2, the V gene TRBV19, with a weak D call TRBD1 (6 bases). The V end lost 4 bases, the J end lost 2 bases, and 14 bases lay between the germline ends. Germline V gene sequence: CDR1 LNHDA, CDR2 SQIVND (reference sequence). This CDR3 contains 15 residues. The CDR3, as DNA: TGTGCCAGTAGTAAGCTGGACAGCAAGAACTATGGCTACACCTTC. This translates into CASSKLDSKNYGYTF.

V gene TRBV2 combines with J gene TRBJ2-3, with D perhaps matching TRBD2 (5 bases). This CDR3 is built from 17 residues. The V and J ends lost 0 bases and 0 bases respectively, with 13 bases between them. The germline V gene has CDR1 SNHLY and CDR2 FYNNEI. The chain's CDR3 is CASSEARVDPSTDTQYF. In nucleotides, the CDR3 is TGTGCCAGCAGTGAAGCGCGGGTGGACCCTAGCACAGATACGCAGTATTTT.

The chain combines TRBV7-9 with TRBJ2-2; tentative D call: TRBD2 (6 bases). This CDR3 contains 17 residues. The V gene lost 3 bases and the J gene lost 1 base, with 15 bases spanning the gap. The germline CDR1 and CDR2 sequences are SEHNR and FQNEAQ (reference sequence). In nucleotides, the CDR3 is TGTGCCAGCAGCTTTCTCTTCGCGGGGAAGAACACCGGGGAGCTGTTTTTT. It specifies CASSFLFAGKNTGELFF.

The V and J genes are TRBV2 and TRBJ1-6; 7 positions match TRBD1. CDR1 is SNHLY and CDR2 is FYNNEI in the germline V gene. V shed 6 bases and J 6 bases; nucleotides not matched to a gene: 2. This CDR3 is 13 amino acids long. CDR3 DNA: TGTGCCAGCAGGACAGGGCTTAATTCACCCCTCCACTTT. It is translated as CASRTGLNSPLHF.

The CDR3 reads CASSPGRELTSPLHF. For the CDR3, the DNA is TGTGCCAGCAGCCCCGGCCGGGAACTCACTTCACCCCTCCACTTT. This chain links TRBV7-9 with TRBJ1-6, with D unresolved. The CDR3 runs to 15 residues. V shed 5 bases and J shed 9 bases, with 17 bases lying between them. Per germline, CDR1 SEHNR and CDR2 FQNEAQ (reference sequence).

V gene TRBV11-2 combines with J gene TRBJ2-3; 8 nucleotides line up with TRBD2. Per the germline V gene, CDR1 is SGHAT and CDR2 is FQNNGV. V shed 5 bases, J shed 2 bases, and the junction held 6 bases outside the gene matches. The CDR3 loop spans 15 amino acids. This CDR3 is CASSPLAGNTDTQYF. The CDR3 DNA sequence: TGTGCCAGCAGCCCGTTAGCGGGAAACACAGATACGCAGTATTTT. The variable domain in full, completed from reference TRBV11-2 and TRBJ2-3, reads EAGVAQSPRYKIIEKRQSVAFWCNPISGHATLYWYQQILGQGPKLLIQFQNNGVVDDSQLPKDRFSAERLKGVDSTLKIQPAKLEDSAVYLCASSPLAGNTDTQYFGPGTRLTVL.